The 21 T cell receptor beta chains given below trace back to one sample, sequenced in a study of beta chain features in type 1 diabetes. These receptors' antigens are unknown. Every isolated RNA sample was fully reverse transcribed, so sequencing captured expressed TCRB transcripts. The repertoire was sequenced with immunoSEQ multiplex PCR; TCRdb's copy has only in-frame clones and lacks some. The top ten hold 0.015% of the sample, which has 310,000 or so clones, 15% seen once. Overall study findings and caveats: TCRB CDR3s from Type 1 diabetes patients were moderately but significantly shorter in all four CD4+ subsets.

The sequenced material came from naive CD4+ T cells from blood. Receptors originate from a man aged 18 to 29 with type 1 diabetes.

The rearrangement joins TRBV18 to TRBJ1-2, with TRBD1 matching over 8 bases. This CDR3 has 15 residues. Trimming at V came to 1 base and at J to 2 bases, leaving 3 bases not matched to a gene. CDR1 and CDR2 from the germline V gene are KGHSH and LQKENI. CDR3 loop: CASSPQRQGNYGYTF. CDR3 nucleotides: TGTGCCAGCTCACCACAACGACAGGGGAACTATGGCTACACCTTC.

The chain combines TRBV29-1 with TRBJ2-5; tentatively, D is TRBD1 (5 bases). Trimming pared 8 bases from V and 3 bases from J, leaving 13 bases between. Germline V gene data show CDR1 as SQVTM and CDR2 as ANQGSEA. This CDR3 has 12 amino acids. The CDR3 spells CSLQGVEETQYF. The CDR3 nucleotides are TGCAGCCTTCAGGGTGTGGAAGAGACCCAGTACTTC.

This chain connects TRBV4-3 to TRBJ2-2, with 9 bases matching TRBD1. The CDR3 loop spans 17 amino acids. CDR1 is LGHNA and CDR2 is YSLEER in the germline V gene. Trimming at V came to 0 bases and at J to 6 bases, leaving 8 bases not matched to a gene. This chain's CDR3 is CASSQDPGQGGSGELFF. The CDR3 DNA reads TGCGCCAGCAGCCAAGATCCGGGACAGGGAGGATCCGGGGAGCTGTTTTTT.

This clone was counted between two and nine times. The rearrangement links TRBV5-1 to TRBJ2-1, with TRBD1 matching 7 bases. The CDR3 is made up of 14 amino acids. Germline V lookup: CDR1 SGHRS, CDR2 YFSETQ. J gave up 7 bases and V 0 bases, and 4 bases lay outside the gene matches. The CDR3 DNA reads TGCGCCAGCAGCTTGGTGACAGGGAAAAATGAGCAGTTCTTC. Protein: CASSLVTGKNEQFF.

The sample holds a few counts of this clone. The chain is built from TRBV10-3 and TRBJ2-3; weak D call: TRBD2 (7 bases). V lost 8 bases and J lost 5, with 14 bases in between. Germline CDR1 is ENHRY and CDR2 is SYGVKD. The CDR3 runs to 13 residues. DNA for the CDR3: TGTGCCATCGGGACAACTAGCGAAGATACGCAGTATTTT. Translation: CAIGTTSEDTQYF.

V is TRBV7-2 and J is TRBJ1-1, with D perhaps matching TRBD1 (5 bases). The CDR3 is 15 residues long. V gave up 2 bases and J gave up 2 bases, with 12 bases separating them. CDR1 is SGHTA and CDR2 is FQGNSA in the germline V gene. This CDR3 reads CASSLWLGHNTEAFF. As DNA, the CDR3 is TGTGCCAGCAGCTTATGGCTCGGACATAACACTGAAGCTTTCTTT.

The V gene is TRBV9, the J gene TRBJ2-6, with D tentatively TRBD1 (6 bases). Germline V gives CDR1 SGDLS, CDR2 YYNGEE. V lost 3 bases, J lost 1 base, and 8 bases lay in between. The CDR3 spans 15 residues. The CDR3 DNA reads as TGTGCCAGCAGCGAGACAGGTTCTGGGGCCAACGTCCTGACTTTC. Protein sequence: CASSETGSGANVLTF.

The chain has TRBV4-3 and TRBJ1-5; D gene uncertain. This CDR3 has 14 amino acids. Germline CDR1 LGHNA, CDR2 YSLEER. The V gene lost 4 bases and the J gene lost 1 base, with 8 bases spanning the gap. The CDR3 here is CASSPRHSNQPQHF. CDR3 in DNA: TGCGCCAGCAGCCCCCGACACAGCAATCAGCCCCAGCATTTT.

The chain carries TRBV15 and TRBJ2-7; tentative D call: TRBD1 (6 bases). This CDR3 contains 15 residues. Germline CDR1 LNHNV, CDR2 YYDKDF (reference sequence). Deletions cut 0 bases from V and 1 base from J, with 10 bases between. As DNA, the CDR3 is TGTGCCACCAGCAGAGACAGGGGTTTTTCCTACGAGCAGTACTTC. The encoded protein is CATSRDRGFSYEQYF.

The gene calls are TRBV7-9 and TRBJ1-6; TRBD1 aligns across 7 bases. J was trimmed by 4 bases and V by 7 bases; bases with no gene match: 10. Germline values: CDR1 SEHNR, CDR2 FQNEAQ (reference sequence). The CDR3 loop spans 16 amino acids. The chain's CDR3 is CASTDRVTSYNSPLHF. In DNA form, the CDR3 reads TGTGCCAGCACCGACAGGGTTACTTCTTATAATTCACCCCTCCACTTT.

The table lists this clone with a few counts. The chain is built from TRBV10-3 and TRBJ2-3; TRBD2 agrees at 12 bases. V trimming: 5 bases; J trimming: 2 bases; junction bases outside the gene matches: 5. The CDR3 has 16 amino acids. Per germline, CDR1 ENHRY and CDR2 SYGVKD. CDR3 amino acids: CAISTSSGGATDTQYF. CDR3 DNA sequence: TGTGCCATCAGTACCTCTAGCGGGGGGGCCACAGATACGCAGTATTTT.

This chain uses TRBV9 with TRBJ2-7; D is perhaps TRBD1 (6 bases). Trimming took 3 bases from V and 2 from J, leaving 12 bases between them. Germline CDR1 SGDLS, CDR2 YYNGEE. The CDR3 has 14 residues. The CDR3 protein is CASSAKDRAYEQYF. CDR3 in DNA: TGTGCCAGCAGCGCAAAGGACAGAGCCTACGAGCAGTACTTC.

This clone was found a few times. CDR3 nucleotide sequence: TGTGCCAGCAGTTCGACAGGATACGAGCAGTACTTC. This encodes CASSSTGYEQYF. V and J are TRBV28 and TRBJ2-7, with a weak D call TRBD1 (6 bases). Germline CDR1 and CDR2: MDHEN and SYDVKM. The germline V and J ends were trimmed by 4 bases and 4 bases, with 8 bases remaining between them. The CDR3 covers 12 residues.

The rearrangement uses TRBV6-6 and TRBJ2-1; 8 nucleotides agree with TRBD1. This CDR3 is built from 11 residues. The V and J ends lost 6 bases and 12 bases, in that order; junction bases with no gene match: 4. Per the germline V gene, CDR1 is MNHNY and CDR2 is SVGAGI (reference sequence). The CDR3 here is CASSKTGGQFF. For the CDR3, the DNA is TGTGCCAGCAGCAAAACAGGGGGGCAGTTCTTC.

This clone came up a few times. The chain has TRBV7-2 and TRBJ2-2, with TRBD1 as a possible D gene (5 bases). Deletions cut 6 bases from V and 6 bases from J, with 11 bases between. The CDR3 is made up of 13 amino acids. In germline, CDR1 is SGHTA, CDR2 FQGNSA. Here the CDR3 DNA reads TGTGCCAGCAGGAAACAGGAGCCCGGGGAGCTGTTTTTT. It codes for CASRKQEPGELFF.

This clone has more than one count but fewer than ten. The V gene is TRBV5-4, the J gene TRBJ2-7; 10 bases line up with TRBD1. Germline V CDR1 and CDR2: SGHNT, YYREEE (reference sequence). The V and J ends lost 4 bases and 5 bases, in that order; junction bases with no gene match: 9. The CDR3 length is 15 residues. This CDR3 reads CASSLGGQGSHEQYF. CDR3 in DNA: TGTGCCAGCAGCCTGGGGGGACAGGGGTCCCACGAGCAGTACTTC.

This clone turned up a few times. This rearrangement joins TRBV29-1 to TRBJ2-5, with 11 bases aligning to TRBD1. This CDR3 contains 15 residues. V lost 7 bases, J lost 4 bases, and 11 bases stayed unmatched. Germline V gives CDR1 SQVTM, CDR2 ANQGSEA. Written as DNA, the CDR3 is TGCAGCGCACCTCGGACAGGGGGCTATGGAGAGACCCAGTACTTC. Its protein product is CSAPRTGGYGETQYF.

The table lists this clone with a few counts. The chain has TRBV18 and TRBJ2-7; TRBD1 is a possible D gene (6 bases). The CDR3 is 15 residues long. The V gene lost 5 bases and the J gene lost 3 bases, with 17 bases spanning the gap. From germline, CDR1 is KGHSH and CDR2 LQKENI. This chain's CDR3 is CASSVTGIILYEQYF. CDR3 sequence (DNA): TGTGCCAGCTCAGTTACAGGGATTATCCTCTACGAGCAGTACTTC.

This CDR3 is CASSLRQGDTGELFF. CDR3 DNA: TGTGCCAGCAGCTTGAGGCAGGGTGACACCGGGGAGCTGTTTTTT. This chain uses TRBV7-9 with TRBJ2-2, with D possibly matching TRBD1 (5 bases). The germline V gene encodes CDR1 SEHNR and CDR2 FQNEAQ (reference sequence). The CDR3 extends over 15 amino acids. V lost 3 bases, J lost 3 bases, and 11 bases lay in between.

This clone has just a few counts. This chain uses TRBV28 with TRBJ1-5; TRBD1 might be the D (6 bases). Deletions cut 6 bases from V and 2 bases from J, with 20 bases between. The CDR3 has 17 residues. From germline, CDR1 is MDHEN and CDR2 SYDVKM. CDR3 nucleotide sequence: TGTGCCAGCAGAGGAGGTAGGGGGAACCTTCGCAATCAGCCCCAGCATTTT. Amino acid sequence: CASRGGRGNLRNQPQHF.

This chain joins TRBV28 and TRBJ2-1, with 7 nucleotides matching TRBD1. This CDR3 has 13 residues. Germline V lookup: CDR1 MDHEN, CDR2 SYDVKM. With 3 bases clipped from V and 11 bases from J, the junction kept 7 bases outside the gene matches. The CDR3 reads CASSFWTGSQQFF. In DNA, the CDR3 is TGTGCCAGCAGTTTCTGGACAGGTAGCCAGCAGTTCTTC.